This TCR beta chain comes out of a study of T cells in Graves' hyperthyroidism and ophthalmopathy. Points from the study as a whole: Ophthalmopathy, which appeared later, was predicted by the model a median about 6 months before onset. Blood shared most expanded thyroid clonotypes above 0.001.

Details on this clonotype: The antigen remains undetermined. This may be a read error, as it is one base from a much larger clone.

Looked up from germline, CDR1 is SGDLS and CDR2 is YYNGEE. The CDR3 has 15 amino acids. The investigators amplified TCR beta CDR3 regions from RNA transcripts. The HTBI primer set drove a first-round RT-PCR of the TCR CDR3. MiXCR, run by TCRdb on the multiplex PCR reads, gives a single entry per CDR3 protein. The sample contains more than 500,000 distinct CDR3 sequences, approximately 49% of which appear only once. The clonotype was recovered from an adult woman with Graves' disease, either hyperthyroidism or ophthalmopathy (not recorded which). Input material: peripheral blood or thyroid tissue (not recorded which). This chain joins TRBV9 and TRBJ2-2, with TRBD2 matching over 9 bases. The CDR3 protein is CASSAGTSRTGELLF. The DNA of the CDR3 is TGTGCCAGCAGCGCCGGGACTAGCCGCACCGGGGAGCTGCTTTTT.